A selection of T cell receptor beta chains follows, all from one sample in a study of blood T cell repertoires in COVID-19. Assay used: immunoSEQ multiplex PCR; TCRdb lists only in-frame clones, some missing. The sample comprises around 51,000 clones, 86% of which are singletons, and roughly 4.5% rests with the top ten. Sequenced sample: peripheral blood. All receptors come from a man at least 80 years old with active COVID-19. CDR3s include the opening cysteine and the closing phenylalanine or tryptophan. The D gene is left open where the match is weak. Clone size is not always given. Where it is, it says once, few, many or a class for expanded clones.

j_gene | v_gene | d_gene | abundance | CDR3aa | CDR3nt
TRBJ1-2 | TRBV14 | . | . | CASSQDLLGAYLSKETNYGYTF | TGTGCCAGCAGCCAAGATTTGTTAGGGGCGTATCTCTCTAAGGAAACTAACTATGGCTACACCTTC
TRBJ2-4 | TRBV18 | . | . | CASSPGRELGAKNIQYF | TGTGCCAGCTCTCCCGGGAGAGAATTAGGAGCCAAAAACATTCAGTACTTC
TRBJ1-4 | TRBV27 | TRBD1 | . | CASSSSDRGGRKLFF | TGTGCCAGCAGTAGCTCCGACAGGGGTGGACGCAAACTGTTTTTT
TRBJ2-7 | TRBV15 | TRBD2 | once | CATSRAGVTGEQYF | TGTGCCACCAGCCGTGCGGGAGTGACGGGCGAGCAGTACTTC
TRBJ2-7 | TRBV28 | TRBD1 | . | CASSAPGQPYEQYF | TGTGCCAGCAGTGCCCCGGGACAGCCCTACGAGCAGTACTTC
TRBJ1-6 | TRBV30 | TRBD1 | once | CAWSVSGQGNSPLHF | TGTGCCTGGAGTGTAAGTGGACAGGGAAATTCACCCCTCCACTTT
TRBJ2-7 | TRBV28 | TRBD1 | . | CAPDRVREQYF | TGTGCTCCGGACAGGGTGCGGGAGCAGTACTTC
TRBJ2-3 | TRBV5-4 | TRBD2 | . | CASSSGLAGGEQYF | TGTGCCAGCAGCTCGGGACTAGCGGGAGGGGAGCAGTATTTT
TRBJ1-1 | TRBV20-1 | . | . | CSASKSPTGNTEAFF | TGCAGTGCTAGTAAATCCCCTACTGGGAACACTGAAGCTTTCTTT
TRBJ2-1 | TRBV4-2 | TRBD2 | . | CASSQDAPSTSGWDNEQFF | TGTGCCAGCAGCCAAGATGCCCCGTCGACTAGCGGGTGGGACAATGAGCAGTTCTTC
TRBJ1-4 | TRBV28 | . | . | CASSLGRRVNEKLFF | TGTGCCAGCAGTTTAGGTAGGCGGGTGAATGAAAAACTGTTTTTT
TRBJ1-5 | TRBV19 | . | few | CASSITGYEPQHF | TGTGCCAGTAGTATCACGGGTTATGAGCCCCAGCATTTT
TRBJ2-7 | TRBV28 | . | . | CASSPPEGYEQYF | TGTGCCAGCAGCCCCCCCGAGGGTTACGAGCAGTACTTC
TRBJ1-3 | TRBV9 | TRBD1 | . | CASSPEGAGDTIYF | TGTGCCAGCAGCCCCGAGGGGGCAGGAGACACCATATATTTT
TRBJ1-2 | TRBV6-5 | TRBD1 | . | CASSSPSQGAGYGYTF | TGTGCCAGCAGTTCCCCATCACAGGGGGCGGGCTATGGCTACACCTTC
TRBJ1-5 | TRBV9 | . | . | CASSGGGYSNQPQHF | TGTGCCAGCAGCGGTGGAGGATATAGCAATCAGCCCCAGCATTTT
TRBJ1-5 | TRBV6-2/TRBV6-3 | . | . | CASSYSVGGAYSNQPQHF | TGTGCCAGCAGTTACTCCGTGGGGGGGGCGTATAGCAATCAGCCCCAGCATTTT
TRBJ2-2 | TRBV19 | TRBD1 | . | CVIRGRPGELFF | TGTGTCATAAGGGGGCGACCCGGGGAGCTGTTTTTT
TRBJ2-5 | TRBV6-2/TRBV6-3 | TRBD2 | . | CASSGRETQYF | TGTGCCAGCAGCGGGAGGGAGACCCAGTACTTC
TRBJ1-4 | TRBV28 | . | once | CASSLRPGRRNEKLFF | TGTGCCAGCAGTTTACGACCCGGGAGACGGAATGAAAAACTGTTTTTT
TRBJ1-1 | TRBV6-2/TRBV6-3 | TRBD1 | . | CASSPTGTRNTEAFF | TGTGCCAGCAGTCCGACAGGGACTAGGAACACTGAAGCTTTCTTT
TRBJ1-5 | TRBV5-1 | TRBD1 | . | CASSLNGQGSMGPQHF | TGCGCCAGCAGCTTGAACGGACAGGGGTCAATGGGGCCCCAGCATTTT
TRBJ2-1 | TRBV6-2/TRBV6-3 | . | medium-sized | CASSYSMNRVNEQFF | TGTGCCAGCAGTTACTCGATGAACAGGGTCAATGAGCAGTTCTTC
TRBJ2-7 | TRBV7-9 | TRBD2 | . | CASSRSGLAYEQYF | TGTGCCAGCAGCCGTAGCGGGCTCGCCTACGAGCAGTACTTC
TRBJ2-7 | TRBV6-5 | TRBD1 | once | CASSVDRVSYEQYF | TGTGCCAGCAGCGTAGACAGGGTATCCTACGAGCAGTACTTC
TRBJ1-6 | TRBV30 | . | . | CAWSPQGAGNSPLHF | TGTGCCTGGAGTCCACAAGGGGCCGGGAATTCACCCCTCCACTTT
TRBJ2-2 | TRBV18 | . | . | CASSPSRANTGELFF | TGTGCCAGCTCACCCTCGCGGGCGAACACCGGGGAGCTGTTTTTT
TRBJ2-1 | TRBV4-1 | TRBD1 | . | CASSNRGDGSGNNEQFF | TGCGCCAGCAGCAACAGGGGGGACGGGAGCGGCAACAATGAGCAGTTCTTC
TRBJ2-1 | TRBV24-1 | TRBD1 | . | CATSDSSPGQGMNEQFF | TGTGCCACCAGTGATTCCTCGCCGGGACAGGGAATGAATGAGCAGTTCTTC
TRBJ2-1 | TRBV3-1/TRBV3-2 | TRBD2 | . | CASSQSRGLAGVYVNEQFF | TGTGCCAGCAGCCAAAGCCGAGGACTAGCGGGAGTCTACGTCAATGAGCAGTTCTTC
TRBJ2-7 | TRBV28 | TRBD1 | . | CASSSGQGAREQYF | TGTGCCAGCAGTTCGGGACAGGGGGCCCGGGAGCAGTACTTC
TRBJ2-1 | TRBV3-1/TRBV3-2 | TRBD1 | . | CASSQEGTGGQFF | TGTGCCAGCAGCCAAGAGGGGACAGGGGGGCAGTTCTTC
TRBJ2-7 | TRBV20-1 | TRBD1 | . | CSASPLRDRGRREQYF | TGCAGTGCTAGTCCGCTCCGGGACAGGGGAAGGCGCGAGCAGTACTTC
TRBJ2-7 | TRBV7-6 | TRBD2 | . | CASSSRPSIGTSPYEQYF | TGTGCCAGCAGCTCTCGACCCTCCATCGGGACTAGTCCCTACGAGCAGTACTTC
TRBJ1-5 | TRBV5-6 | TRBD1 | . | CASSLWDRDNQPQHF | TGTGCCAGCAGCTTGTGGGACAGAGACAATCAGCCCCAGCATTTT
TRBJ1-4 | TRBV9 | TRBD1 | . | CASSAHRGEGTNEKLFF | TGTGCCAGCAGCGCTCACAGGGGGGAGGGGACTAATGAAAAACTGTTTTTT
TRBJ1-1 | TRBV7-2 | . | . | CASSLPLRGSLNTEAFF | TGTGCCAGCAGCTTGCCTTTGCGAGGCAGCCTGAACACTGAAGCTTTCTTT
TRBJ2-7 | TRBV18 | . | . | CASSLSGAYEQYF | TGTGCCAGCTCCCTCTCGGGGGCCTACGAGCAGTACTTC
TRBJ1-2 | TRBV5-5 | . | . | CASSHVPTGSNYGYTF | TGTGCCAGCAGCCACGTTCCCACGGGGTCTAACTATGGCTACACCTTC
TRBJ2-1 | TRBV18 | . | . | CASSASNNEQFF | TGTGCCAGCTCAGCGTCTAACAATGAGCAGTTCTTC
TRBJ1-1 | TRBV9 | . | . | CASTLGPLDPEAFF | TGTGCCAGCACTCTTGGGCCCCTCGACCCTGAAGCTTTCTTT
TRBJ1-6 | TRBV27 | . | . | CASSYRDTNSPLHF | TGTGCCAGCAGTTACAGGGACACTAATTCACCCCTCCACTTT
TRBJ1-3 | TRBV9 | . | . | CASSVEQAGNTIYF | TGTGCCAGCAGCGTCGAACAGGCTGGAAACACCATATATTTT
TRBJ1-4 | TRBV28 | TRBD1 | . | CASSSLSGTGVGSEKLFF | TGTGCCAGCAGTTCCCTCAGTGGGACAGGGGTGGGGAGTGAAAAACTGTTTTTT